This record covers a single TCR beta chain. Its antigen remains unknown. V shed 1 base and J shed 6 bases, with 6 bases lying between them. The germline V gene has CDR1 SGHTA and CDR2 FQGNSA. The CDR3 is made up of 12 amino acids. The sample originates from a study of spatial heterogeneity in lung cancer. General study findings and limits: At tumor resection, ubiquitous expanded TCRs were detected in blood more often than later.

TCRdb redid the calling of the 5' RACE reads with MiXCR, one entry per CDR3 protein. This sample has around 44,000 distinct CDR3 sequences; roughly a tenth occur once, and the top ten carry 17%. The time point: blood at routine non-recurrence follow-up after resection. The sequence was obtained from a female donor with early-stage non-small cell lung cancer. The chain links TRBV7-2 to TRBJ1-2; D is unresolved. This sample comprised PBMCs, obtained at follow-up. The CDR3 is CASSLETDGYTF. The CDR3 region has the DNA TGTGCCAGCAGCTTAGAAACGGATGGCTACACCTTC.